The rows below give T cell receptor beta chains drawn from one sample of a study of T cells in Graves' hyperthyroidism and ophthalmopathy. TCRdb re-called the multiplex PCR reads through MiXCR, storing one row per CDR3 protein. This table holds around 600,000 distinct CDR3 sequences, approximately 15% found once. The sample taken for sequencing was blood. These receptors all stem from a woman between 18 and 30 years old with Graves' ophthalmopathy. CDR3s include the opening cysteine and the closing phenylalanine or tryptophan. D genes are given only for firm matches. Size tells how often a clone was seen (once, few, many) or the class of an expanded clone, and some rows leave it out.

d_gene	j_gene	v_gene	abundance	CDR3nt	CDR3aa
TRBD1	TRBJ1-4	TRBV10-3	-	TGTGCCATCACTAGTGGGACAGGGGGCGAGGAACTGTTTTTT	CAITSGTGGEELFF
TRBD1	TRBJ2-4	TRBV27	many	TGTGCCAGCAGTCCGTTCGACAGGGGGCTTTCCAAAAACATTCAGTACTTC	CASSPFDRGLSKNIQYF
-	TRBJ1-2	TRBV7-9	many	TGTGCCAGCAGCTTAGGCAGGGACGGCTATGGCTACACCTTC	CASSLGRDGYGYTF
TRBD1	TRBJ1-1	TRBV18	few	TGTGCCAGCTCACCCGGACAGGTGGGGTATTTGAACACTGAAGCTTTCTTT	CASSPGQVGYLNTEAFF
-	TRBJ1-2	TRBV20-1	-	TGCAGTGCTAGAGGGGTCTCGGAGAACTATGGCTACACCTTC	CSARGVSENYGYTF
-	TRBJ2-7	TRBV7-2	many	TGTGCCAGCAGCCCCTCCTCTAGCATTCCCTACGAGCAGTACTTC	CASSPSSSIPYEQYF
-	TRBJ2-7	TRBV3-1	many	TGTGCCAGCAGCCTCGGAGGGCCAAGGTACGAGCAGTACTTC	CASSLGGPRYEQYF
TRBD2	TRBJ2-1	TRBV30	many	TGTGCCTGGAGTCAACTAGCGGGAGTGAACAATGAGCAGTTCTTC	CAWSQLAGVNNEQFF
-	TRBJ2-1	TRBV6-2/TRBV6-3	few	TGTGCCAGCAGAACGGGGCTAGTTCGAAGGGTCTACAATGAGCAGTCCTTC	CASRTGLVRRVYNEQSF
-	TRBJ1-1	TRBV6-1	many	TGTGCCAGCAGTGAACAGGGACCGGCAAGCACTGAAGCTTTCTTT	CASSEQGPASTEAFF
-	TRBJ1-5	TRBV7-2	many	TGTGCCAGCAGCTATAAGACAGAGGGTCAGCCCCAGCATTTT	CASSYKTEGQPQHF
TRBD2	TRBJ2-7	TRBV18	many	TGTGCCAGCTCACCGCTAGCGGGAGCCTCGTACGAGCAGTACTTC	CASSPLAGASYEQYF
TRBD2	TRBJ2-7	TRBV27	many	TGTGCCAGCCTTCCCCGCGGGGGAACTACGTACGAGCAGTACTTC	CASLPRGGTTYEQYF
TRBD1	TRBJ2-1	TRBV6-1	many	TGTGCCAGCGTTCCCAGGGGGCAGTACAATGAGCAGTTCTTC	CASVPRGQYNEQFF
-	TRBJ2-7	TRBV4-3	-	TGCGCCAGCAGCCAAGATAGGAGCGCAGGCTACGAGCAGTACTTC	CASSQDRSAGYEQYF